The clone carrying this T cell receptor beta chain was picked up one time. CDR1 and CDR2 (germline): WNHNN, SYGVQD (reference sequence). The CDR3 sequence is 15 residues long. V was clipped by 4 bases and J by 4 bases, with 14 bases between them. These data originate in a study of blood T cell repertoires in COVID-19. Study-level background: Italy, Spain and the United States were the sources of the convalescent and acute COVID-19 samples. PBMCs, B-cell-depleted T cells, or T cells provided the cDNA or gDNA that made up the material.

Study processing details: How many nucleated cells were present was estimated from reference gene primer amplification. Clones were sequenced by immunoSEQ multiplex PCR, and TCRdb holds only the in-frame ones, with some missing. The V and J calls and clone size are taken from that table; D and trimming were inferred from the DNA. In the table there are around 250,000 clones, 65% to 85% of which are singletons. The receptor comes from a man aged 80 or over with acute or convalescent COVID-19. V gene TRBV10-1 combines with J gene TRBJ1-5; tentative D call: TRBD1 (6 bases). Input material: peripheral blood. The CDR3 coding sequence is TGCGCCAGCAGTGCTAGGGGGAGGGGAAATCAGCCCCAGCATTTT. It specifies CASSARGRGNQPQHF.